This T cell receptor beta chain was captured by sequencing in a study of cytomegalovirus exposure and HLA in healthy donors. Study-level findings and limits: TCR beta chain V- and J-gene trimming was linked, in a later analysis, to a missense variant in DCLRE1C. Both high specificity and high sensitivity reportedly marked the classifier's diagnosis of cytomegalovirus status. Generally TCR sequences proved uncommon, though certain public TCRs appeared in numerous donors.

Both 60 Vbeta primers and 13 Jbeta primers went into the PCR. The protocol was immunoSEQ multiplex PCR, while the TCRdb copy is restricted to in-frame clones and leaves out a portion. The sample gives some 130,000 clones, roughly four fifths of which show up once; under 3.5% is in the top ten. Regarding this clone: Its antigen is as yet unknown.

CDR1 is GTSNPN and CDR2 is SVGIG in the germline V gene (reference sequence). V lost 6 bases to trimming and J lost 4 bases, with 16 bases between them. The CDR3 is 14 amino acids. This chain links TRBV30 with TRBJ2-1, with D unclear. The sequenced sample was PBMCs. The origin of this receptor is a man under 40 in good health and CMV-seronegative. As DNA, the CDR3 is TGTGCCTGCGACGAATCGCGGCCGTACAATGAGCAGTTCTTC. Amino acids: CACDESRPYNEQFF.